These 5 T cell receptor beta chains originate from one sample sequenced in a study of persistence of HIV-infected CD4 T cells. Their antigen targets remain unknown. This nonspecific control used anti-CD3/anti-CD28 bead stimulation of CD4+ T cells. Responding CD4+ T cells were sorted by upregulation of both CD40 ligand and CD69. Sequencing used immunoSEQ version 4 in survey mode. TCRdb keeps only in-frame clones here, not all; method: immunoSEQ multiplex PCR. The data show 35,000 to 55,000 clones, 90% to 95% seen once. The sample consisted of CD4+ T cells sorted from PBMCs after roughly 17-hour stimulation, taken from a patient who received antiretroviral therapy. Receptors originate from an adult man with HIV who was CMV-seropositive.

The chain is built from TRBV6-6 and TRBJ2-2; the match to TRBD1 covers 7 bases. With 6 bases clipped from V and 0 bases from J, the junction kept 7 bases outside the gene matches. The CDR3 length is 16 residues. Germline V gene sequence: CDR1 MNHNY, CDR2 SVGAGI (reference sequence). The CDR3 reads CASSLIDRANTGELFF. CDR3 sequence (DNA): TGTGCCAGCAGCCTAATCGACAGGGCGAACACCGGGGAGCTGTTTTTT.

The V call is TRBV12-5, the J call TRBJ2-3; D call uncertain. The CDR3 runs to 16 residues. CDR1 and CDR2 from the germline V gene are LGHNT and FRNRAP. Trimming removed 1 base from V and 1 base from J, with 12 bases in between. The CDR3, as DNA: TGTGCTAGTGGTTTGGACGGAATAACTGGCACAGATACGCAGTATTTT. It yields the protein CASGLDGITGTDTQYF.

The chain joins TRBV10-3 to TRBJ2-7; 7 bases map to TRBD1. V was pared by 10 bases and J by 0 bases, with 9 bases of the junction left unmatched. The CDR3 has 14 residues. Germline V gives CDR1 ENHRY, CDR2 SYGVKD. The CDR3 protein is CAKPTGTSSYEQYF. In DNA, the CDR3 is TGTGCCAAACCGACAGGGACCAGCTCCTACGAGCAGTACTTC.

CDR3 loop: CASAPGTLSSKIYEQYF. The CDR3 DNA follows: TGTGCCAGTGCTCCAGGGACCTTATCAAGCAAAATTTACGAGCAGTACTTC. The chain is built from TRBV21-1 and TRBJ2-7. TRBV21-1 is an annotated pseudogene. This CDR3 is built from 17 residues.

The rearrangement joins TRBV9 to TRBJ1-4; 7 bases map to TRBD1. Trimming removed 3 bases from V and 8 bases from J; junction bases left unmatched: 7. The CDR3 has 14 amino acids. In germline, CDR1 is SGDLS, CDR2 YYNGEE. In nucleotides, the CDR3 is TGTGCCAGCAGCGCGACAGGGTGGGAAGAAAAACTGTTTTTT. Translated: CASSATGWEEKLFF.